The 11 T cell receptor beta chains listed next were all sequenced from one sample in a study of human T cells and chemical hapten exposure. The sample's time point: pre-sensitization, week 0. Treatment specified: therapeutic diphenylcyclopropenone sensitization with weekly scalp DPC. Via MiXCR, TCRdb re-called the RACE reads, giving one row per CDR3 protein. The sample lists 95,000 to 150,000 distinct CDR3 sequences, 13% seen once, with approximately 2.8% in the top ten. The source was whole blood, collected in connection with sensitization to the hapten diphenylcyclopropenone (DPC). The receptors originated from a woman aged 18-30 years with alopecia areata. Some clones in this sample may be carry-over from other donors' samples.

The V and J genes are TRBV9 and TRBJ1-6; 7 bases align to TRBD1. V shed 7 bases and J 7 bases; nucleotides not matched to a gene: 8. Germline V gives CDR1 SGDLS, CDR2 YYNGEE. The CDR3 consists of 14 residues. CDR3 amino acids: CASAPTGQNSPLHF. CDR3 in DNA: TGTGCCAGCGCACCGACAGGGCAGAATTCACCCCTCCACTTT.

This chain joins TRBV6-5 and TRBJ2-7, with unresolved D. This CDR3 spans 15 amino acids. V was shortened by 0 bases and J by 3 bases, with 12 bases between the two germline ends. Germline V gene sequence: CDR1 MNHEY, CDR2 SVGAGI. The CDR3 reads CASSYSWEVGYEQYF. The CDR3 DNA reads TGTGCCAGCAGTTACTCCTGGGAAGTCGGCTACGAGCAGTACTTC.

The chain recombines TRBV20-1 with TRBJ2-3; D call uncertain. CDR3 length equals 11 residues. Germline V gene lookup returns CDR1 DFQATT and CDR2 SNEGSKA (reference sequence). Trimming shortened V by 5 bases and J by 6 bases, and 9 bases separated the two germline ends. The CDR3 loop is CSAPVHDTQYF. CDR3 in DNA: TGCAGTGCTCCCGTACATGATACGCAGTATTTT.

The V gene is TRBV2, the J gene TRBJ1-1; the D is unclear. The CDR3 runs to 14 residues. Germline CDR1 reads SNHLY; CDR2 reads FYNNEI. Trimming took off 5 bases at V and 0 bases at J, with 10 bases between the two ends. DNA for the CDR3: TGTGCCAGCAGTAAAAACAGTATGAACACTGAAGCTTTCTTT. Encoded protein: CASSKNSMNTEAFF.

This clonotype was counted ten times or more. This rearrangement joins TRBV15 to TRBJ2-3; D gene uncertain. CDR3 length equals 17 residues. Germline V lookup: CDR1 LNHNV, CDR2 YYDKDF (reference sequence). The V end was cut by 0 bases, the J end by 0 bases, with 13 bases between. The CDR3: CATSRDEVAGSTDTQYF. The DNA for the CDR3 is TGTGCCACCAGCAGAGATGAGGTCGCTGGGAGCACAGATACGCAGTATTTT.

This clonotype appeared a few times. The chain carries TRBV20-1 and TRBJ2-2; 7 nucleotides align to TRBD2. This CDR3 contains 16 residues. Looked up from germline, CDR1 is DFQATT and CDR2 is SNEGSKA (reference sequence). The V gene end was trimmed by 0 bases and the J gene end by 6 bases; junction bases not matched to a gene: 10. CDR3 bases: TGCAGTGCTAGAGATGCCCAGCGGGGCGTCGCCGGGGAGCTGTTTTTT. As protein: CSARDAQRGVAGELFF.

In its sample, this clonotype was seen many times. The V and J genes are TRBV7-9 and TRBJ2-5; a weak D match, TRBD1 (6 bases). Germline values: CDR1 SEHNR, CDR2 FQNEAQ (reference sequence). The CDR3 has 13 amino acids. The germline V and J ends were trimmed by 1 base and 4 bases, with 7 bases remaining between them. CDR3 residues: CASSLDRAETQYF. As DNA, the CDR3 is TGTGCCAGCAGCTTAGACAGGGCAGAGACCCAGTACTTC.

This clonotype came up many times. The chain links TRBV6-2 or TRBV6-3 to TRBJ2-1; TRBD2 agrees at 12 bases. CDR1 is MNHEY, CDR2 SVGEGT, per germline. This CDR3 is built from 15 residues. The J segment lost 4 bases and the V segment lost 6 bases, leaving 4 bases of the junction unmatched. CDR3 in amino acids: CASSPGLAGYNEQFF. In DNA, the CDR3 is TGTGCCAGCAGCCCCGGACTAGCGGGGTACAATGAGCAGTTCTTC.

V usage is TRBV30 and J usage is TRBJ2-2, with 8 nucleotides matching TRBD2. The CDR3 spans 14 residues. The germline V gene has CDR1 GTSNPN and CDR2 SVGIG (reference sequence). V lost 4 bases and J lost 6; bases outside the gene matches: 7. CDR3 coding DNA: TGTGCCTGGACGCGCGGGGGGCTAGCCGGGGAGCTGTTTTTT. Translation: CAWTRGGLAGELFF.

This clonotype was picked up many times. This chain uses TRBV2 with TRBJ1-6, with D maybe TRBD1 (5 bases). The V end was cut by 6 bases, the J end by 0 bases, with 21 bases between. CDR3 size: 19 residues. CDR1 SNHLY and CDR2 FYNNEI come from the germline V gene. This CDR3 reads CASSHEVGEGASYNSPLHF. Here the CDR3 DNA reads TGTGCCAGCAGCCATGAGGTGGGGGAAGGGGCCTCCTATAATTCACCCCTCCACTTT.

This clonotype has at least ten counts. The chain carries TRBV25-1 and TRBJ2-1; TRBD2 is a possible D gene (5 bases). The ends were cut back, 2 bases at V and 3 bases at J, with 5 bases in the middle. Germline V gene sequence: CDR1 MGHDK, CDR2 SYGVNS. The CDR3 has 13 amino acids. The CDR3 DNA is TGTGCCAGCAGTGAAGGGAGCTACAATGAGCAGTTCTTC. This translates into CASSEGSYNEQFF.